This T cell receptor beta chain appears in the sequencing data of a study of a mutant IDH1 vaccine in newly diagnosed glioma. With respect to this clone: Antigen specificity is unknown.

Described time point: week 35, safety follow-up. Vaccine doses each comprised 300 ug of mutant IDH1 20-mer peptide, with topical imiquimod. Germline CDR1 is LNHNV and CDR2 is YYDKDF (reference sequence). V was clipped by 1 base and J by 0 bases, with 9 bases between them. The CDR3 is 15 amino acids. The method was immunoSEQ multiplex PCR; TCRdb's version includes in-frame clones alone and lacks a portion of them. The table shows just over 65,000 clones, with almost 85% occurring only once. The origin of this receptor is a man younger than 35 with glioma. The sequenced sample was PBMCs, obtained from a glioma patient whose treatment included an IDH1 peptide vaccine. The V and J genes are TRBV15 and TRBJ1-1, with D tentatively TRBD1 (6 bases). As DNA, the CDR3 is TGTGCCACCAGCAGAGCTCAGGGGATGAACACTGAAGCTTTCTTT. Its translation is CATSRAQGMNTEAFF.